The 24 T cell receptor beta chains listed next were all sequenced from one sample in a study of Graves' ophthalmopathy and Graves' hyperthyroidism. RNA transcripts yielded amplified TCR beta CDR3 regions. First-round RT-PCR used HTBI primers; second-round multiplex PCR followed. TCRdb processed the multiplex PCR reads anew with MiXCR; each CDR3 protein has one entry. The profile shows hundreds of thousands of distinct CDR3 sequences, less than 20% of them singletons. The sequencing sample was made of peripheral blood. These receptors were collected from a woman younger than 30 with stable Graves' hyperthyroidism.

V and J are TRBV6-5 and TRBJ1-1; no definite D call. Germline-derived CDR1 and CDR2 are MNHEY and SVGAGI. The CDR3 has 16 residues. The germline V and J ends were trimmed by 0 bases and 1 base, with 12 bases remaining between them. CDR3 region: CASSYSPRERNTEAFF. CDR3 nucleotide sequence: TGTGCCAGCAGTTACTCTCCCCGGGAGAGGAACACTGAAGCTTTCTTT.

The sample holds many counts of this clonotype. The chain uses TRBV15 and TRBJ1-6, with D unresolved. This CDR3 comprises 17 residues. The V and J ends lost 5 bases and 0 bases respectively, with 14 bases between them. Germline assignment: CDR1 LNHNV and CDR2 YYDKDF (reference sequence). The CDR3 loop reads CATSLQGSSSYNSPLHF. CDR3 bases: TGTGCCACCAGCTTGCAAGGATCCAGCTCCTATAATTCACCCCTCCACTTT. The variable domain in full, completed from reference TRBV15 and TRBJ1-6, reads DAMVIQNPRYQVTQFGKPVTLSCSQTLNHNVMYWYQQKSSQAPKLLFHYYDKDFNNEADTPDNFQSRRPNTSFCFLDIRSPGLGDTAMYLCATSLQGSSSYNSPLHFGNGTRLTVT.

The chain combines TRBV11-1 with TRBJ2-5; TRBD1 matches at 12 bases. CDR1 is SGHAT and CDR2 is FQDESV in the germline V gene (reference sequence). J lost 5 bases, V lost 5 bases, and 6 bases had no gene match. The CDR3 contains 15 residues. The CDR3 bases are TGTGCCAGCAGCCCAGGGACAGGGGGCTATGAGACCCAGTACTTC. It codes for CASSPGTGGYETQYF.

This clonotype was observed at least ten times. The V and J genes are TRBV15 and TRBJ1-1, with no clear D. Per germline, CDR1 LNHNV and CDR2 YYDKDF (reference sequence). The CDR3 spans 14 residues. Trimming took off 3 bases at V and 3 bases at J, with 11 bases between the two ends. DNA for the CDR3: TGTGCCACCAGCAGGGAGGGCACGGACACTGAAGCTTTCTTT. Encoded protein: CATSREGTDTEAFF. Supplemented by reference TRBV15 and TRBJ1-1, the full variable domain reads DAMVIQNPRYQVTQFGKPVTLSCSQTLNHNVMYWYQQKSSQAPKLLFHYYDKDFNNEADTPDNFQSRRPNTSFCFLDIRSPGLGDTAMYLCATSREGTDTEAFFGQGTRLTVV.

This clonotype was seen repeatedly, ten times or more. This rearrangement joins TRBV6-1 to TRBJ1-5; no definite D call. Germline lookup yields CDR1 MNHNS and CDR2 SASEGT. Trimming shortened V by 0 bases and J by 4 bases, and 7 bases separated the two germline ends. CDR3 length equals 14 residues. The chain's CDR3 is CASSEALRNQPQHF. The CDR3 DNA reads as TGTGCCAGCAGTGAAGCGCTACGGAATCAGCCCCAGCATTTT.

The chain combines TRBV11-2 with TRBJ2-2; D may match TRBD1 or TRBD2 (6 bases each). The germline V and J ends were trimmed by 4 bases and 6 bases, with 12 bases remaining between them. Germline lookup yields CDR1 SGHAT and CDR2 FQNNGV. CDR3 length: 14 amino acids. CDR3 DNA sequence: TGTGCCAGCAGCTCAAGGGGGGAGGCCGGGGAGCTGTTTTTT. Its translation is CASSSRGEAGELFF.

This clonotype was found many times. The chain links TRBV2 to TRBJ2-5, with TRBD2 matching over 13 bases. Germline V gene lookup returns CDR1 SNHLY and CDR2 FYNNEI. This CDR3 comprises 15 residues. Trimming took 6 bases from V and 2 from J; bases not matched to a gene: 3. The DNA of the CDR3 is TGTGCCAGCAGGGGACTAGCGGGGTGGCAAGAGACCCAGTACTTC. Amino acid sequence: CASRGLAGWQETQYF.

This clonotype was recorded many times. The chain has TRBV11-2 and TRBJ2-7; D call uncertain. The CDR3 extends over 11 amino acids. CDR1 is SGHAT, CDR2 FQNNGV, per germline. V was trimmed by 3 bases and J by 6 bases, leaving 6 bases between them. This chain's CDR3 is CASSFAAEQYF. The CDR3 coding sequence is TGTGCCAGCAGCTTCGCTGCCGAGCAGTACTTC. The full variable domain, rest sourced from reference TRBV11-2 and TRBJ2-7, is EAGVAQSPRYKIIEKRQSVAFWCNPISGHATLYWYQQILGQGPKLLIQFQNNGVVDDSQLPKDRFSAERLKGVDSTLKIQPAKLEDSAVYLCASSFAAEQYFGPGTRLTVT.

This clonotype was recorded many times. The gene calls are TRBV19 and TRBJ2-5, with TRBD2 matching 11 bases. The length of the CDR3 is 14 residues. The V segment lost 6 bases and the J segment 2 bases; nucleotides outside the gene matches: 2. Germline lookup yields CDR1 LNHDA and CDR2 SQIVND (reference sequence). The CDR3, as DNA: TGTGCCAGTAGGGCTAGCGGGGGGCAAGAGACCCAGTACTTC. Translated, it gives CASRASGGQETQYF.

This clonotype was observed many times. The chain has TRBV12-5 and TRBJ2-7, with D hard to call. The V gene's germline CDR1 is LGHNT and CDR2 FRNRAP. This CDR3 is built from 11 residues. V gave up 5 bases and J gave up 2 bases, with 4 bases separating them. CDR3 DNA: TGTGCTAGTGGTGGTCCCTACGAGCAGTACTTC. Encoded protein: CASGGPYEQYF.

This clonotype showed up many times. The V and J genes are TRBV10-3 and TRBJ1-2; D remains ambiguous. CDR1 and CDR2 (germline): ENHRY, SYGVKD. With 4 bases removed from V and 4 bases from J, the gap between germline ends came to 13 bases. The CDR3 runs to 14 residues. This CDR3 reads CAISAGVGPYGYTF. The CDR3 bases are TGTGCCATCAGTGCGGGCGTCGGACCCTATGGCTACACCTTC.

At least ten counts were recorded for this clonotype. This chain connects TRBV19 to TRBJ1-1; no definite D call. CDR1 is LNHDA and CDR2 is SQIVND in the germline V gene (reference sequence). V lost 0 bases and J 2 bases, leaving 13 bases between the germline ends. CDR3 size: 16 residues. CDR3 sequence: CASSIDHNRLNTEAFF. The CDR3 nucleotides are TGTGCCAGTAGTATAGATCATAACAGACTAAACACTGAAGCTTTCTTT.

The chain combines TRBV28 with TRBJ1-2; D is unclear. From germline, CDR1 is MDHEN and CDR2 SYDVKM. The V gene lost 1 base and the J gene lost 2 bases, with 11 bases spanning the gap. The CDR3 spans 15 residues. CDR3 in DNA: TGTGCCAGCAGTTTATACTTATCCACGAACTATGGCTACACCTTC. Its translation is CASSLYLSTNYGYTF.

This clonotype was recorded at least ten times. V and J are TRBV24-1 and TRBJ2-2; D gene unclear. V shed 0 bases and J shed 0 bases, with 7 bases lying between them. Germline loops: CDR1 KGHDR, CDR2 SFDVKD. This CDR3 region has 16 residues. CDR3 residues: CATSDLSPANTGELFF. For the CDR3, the DNA is TGTGCCACCAGTGATTTGTCGCCCGCGAACACCGGGGAGCTGTTTTTT.

This clonotype appeared many times. The rearrangement links TRBV6-1 to TRBJ1-1; a possible D gene is TRBD1 (6 bases). Trimming stripped 5 bases from V and 4 bases from J, with 23 bases between. The CDR3 is 17 amino acids. Germline CDR1 reads MNHNS; CDR2 reads SASEGT. For the CDR3, the DNA is TGTGCCAGCAGTAAGGGCCTGGGGGGGGCGCGAGGCACTGAAGCTTTCTTT. Its translation is CASSKGLGGARGTEAFF.

This clonotype was counted ten times or more. This rearrangement joins TRBV7-6 to TRBJ2-7; D might be TRBD2 (7 bases). CDR1 SGHVS and CDR2 FNYEAQ come from the germline V gene. The length of the CDR3 is 14 residues. The V end lost 1 base, the J end lost 2 bases, and 9 bases lay between the germline ends. The CDR3 reads CASSLGGGTYEQYF. The CDR3 DNA reads TGTGCCAGCAGCTTAGGCGGGGGCACCTACGAGCAGTACTTC.

For this clonotype: One base away lies a much larger clone, so this may be a sequencing read error. The chain is built from TRBV7-3 and TRBJ2-7, with D uncertain. This CDR3 region has 13 residues. Per the germline V gene, CDR1 is SGHTA and CDR2 is FQGTGA. Written as DNA, the CDR3 is TGTTCCAGCAGTTTACCTTCGTCCACCGAGCAGTACTTC. As protein: CSSSLPSSTEQYF.

The V call is TRBV4-1, the J call TRBJ2-2; TRBD1 aligns across 7 bases. Germline V gene lookup returns CDR1 MGHRA and CDR2 YSYEKL. Unmatched junction bases numbered 5, after V lost 1 base and J lost 6 bases. The CDR3 has 15 residues. CDR3: CASSQVLGGSGELFF. CDR3 nucleotide sequence: TGCGCCAGCAGCCAAGTTCTAGGGGGCTCCGGGGAGCTGTTTTTT.

The J gene is TRBJ2-7, the V gene TRBV6-1, with TRBD1 as a possible D gene (6 bases). This CDR3 spans 14 amino acids. The V gene lost 1 base and the J gene lost 9 bases, with 16 bases spanning the gap. Germline CDR1 reads MNHNS; CDR2 reads SASEGT. CDR3 coding DNA: TGTGCCAGCAGTGAAGACCAGGGGCACAGGGCGCAGTACTTC. Residues: CASSEDQGHRAQYF.

V usage is TRBV9 and J usage is TRBJ1-5; possibly TRBD1 for D (5 bases). The CDR3 consists of 15 residues. The germline gives CDR1 SGDLS, CDR2 YYNGEE. Trimming removed 0 bases at V and 2 bases at J, with 9 bases between. The CDR3 bases are TGTGCCAGCAGCGTAGGAGTAGGGGGCAATCAGCCCCAGCATTTT. Translation gives CASSVGVGGNQPQHF.

This clonotype was detected ten times or more. The CDR3 here is CASSPPGLEETQYF. The CDR3 DNA reads TGTGCCAGCAGCCCCCCCGGGCTTGAGGAGACCCAGTACTTC. This sequence joins TRBV6-1 and TRBJ2-5; D gene ambiguous. The CDR3 contains 14 residues. CDR1 and CDR2 from the germline V gene are MNHNS and SASEGT. Trimming shortened V by 6 bases and J by 5 bases, and 16 bases separated the two germline ends.

This chain uses TRBV18 with TRBJ2-5; 9 nucleotides match TRBD2. The CDR3 is made up of 16 amino acids. Germline V gene data show CDR1 as KGHSH and CDR2 as LQKENI. The V segment lost 0 bases and the J segment 7 bases; nucleotides outside the gene matches: 9. CDR3 bases: TGTGCCAGCTCACCACCGGTGCTAGCGGGGCGTCGGACCCAGTACTTC. Amino acids: CASSPPVLAGRRTQYF. Full variable domain (rest looked up from reference TRBV18 and TRBJ2-5): NAGVMQNPRHLVRRRGQEARLRCSPMKGHSHVYWYRQLPEEGLKFMVYLQKENIIDESGMPKERFSAEFPKEGPSILRIQQVVRGDSAAYFCASSPPVLAGRRTQYFGPGTRLLVL.

This clonotype occurred many times. The chain combines TRBV9 with TRBJ2-5; D may be TRBD1 or TRBD2 (6 bases each). This CDR3 is 14 amino acids long. Germline-derived CDR1 and CDR2 are SGDLS and YYNGEE. V gave up 0 bases and J gave up 5 bases, with 11 bases separating them. The CDR3 region is CASSVVGGQETQYF. The CDR3 DNA follows: TGTGCCAGCAGCGTAGTGGGGGGCCAGGAGACCCAGTACTTC.

In its sample, this clonotype was seen many times. The V call is TRBV6-5, the J call TRBJ1-2, with D uncertain. The CDR3 covers 15 residues. Germline V gene sequence: CDR1 MNHEY, CDR2 SVGAGI. V lost 2 bases and J lost 8, with 18 bases in between. For the CDR3, the DNA is TGTGCCAGCAGTTACCAGGAGGCAGGCGTGGGGGGCTACACCTTC. It translates to CASSYQEAGVGGYTF.